Listed below are T cell receptor beta chains from one sample, sequenced in a study of radiotherapy plus CTLA-4 blockade in lung cancer. The method was immunoSEQ multiplex PCR; TCRdb's version includes in-frame clones alone and lacks a portion of them. The sample lists fewer than 100,000 clones, around 83% occurring once. The sample in question was peripheral blood, obtained from a patient treated with radiotherapy plus ipilimumab. These receptor sequences come from a human donor with non-small cell lung cancer who had stable disease on radiotherapy plus ipilimumab. CDR3s include the opening cysteine and the closing phenylalanine or tryptophan. The D gene is left open where the match is weak. Some rows mark clone size as missing; the rest say once, few, many or name a class of expanded clone.

D gene	clone size	V gene	J gene	CDR3 protein	CDR3 DNA
.	once	TRBV7-9	TRBJ2-3	CASSFTGSLQDTQYF	TGTGCCAGCAGCTTTACAGGCTCCCTCCAGGATACGCAGTATTTT
TRBD1	.	TRBV19	TRBJ1-1	CASLDRGGSNTEAFF	TGTGCCAGTCTGGACAGGGGCGGATCGAACACTGAAGCTTTCTTT
.	.	TRBV15	TRBJ2-7	CATSSPESGFEQYF	TGTGCCACCAGCAGTCCCGAATCAGGGTTCGAGCAGTACTTC
.	.	TRBV7-9	TRBJ2-4	CASSPPGEENIQYF	TGTGCCAGCAGCCCCCCAGGAGAGGAAAACATTCAGTACTTC
.	.	TRBV20-1	TRBJ2-1	CRGGYNEQFF	TGCAGGGGGGGATACAATGAGCAGTTCTTC
.	.	TRBV1	TRBJ1-5	CTTIISPEKFPDNQPQHF	TGCACCACAATCATATCGCCAGAAAAGTTTCCGGACAATCAGCCCCAGCATTTT
.	.	TRBV30	TRBJ1-1	CAWTQGMRTEAFF	TGTGCCTGGACACAGGGAATGAGGACTGAAGCTTTCTTT
.	.	TRBV9	TRBJ1-2	CASSVGTDYGYTF	TGTGCCAGCAGCGTAGGGACAGACTATGGCTACACCTTC
.	.	TRBV2	TRBJ1-4	CASKGGQGYEKLFF	TGTGCCAGCAAAGGTGGGCAGGGATATGAAAAACTGTTTTTT
TRBD1	.	TRBV30	TRBJ2-1	CAWRLGTGVYNEQFF	TGTGCCTGGAGACTAGGGACAGGGGTCTACAATGAGCAGTTCTTC
TRBD2	.	TRBV19	TRBJ2-1	CASSVAGSSYNEQFF	TGTGCCAGTAGTGTAGCGGGGTCCTCCTACAATGAGCAGTTCTTC
TRBD2	.	TRBV11-3	TRBJ2-1	CASSLGISGLVDEQFF	TGTGCCAGCAGCTTAGGTATTAGCGGGTTAGTGGATGAGCAGTTCTTC
TRBD2	.	TRBV2	TRBJ2-5	CASSETAGGPLKTQYF	TGTGCCAGCAGTGAAACGGCGGGAGGGCCGCTGAAGACCCAGTACTTC
TRBD2	.	TRBV7-8	TRBJ2-5	CASSSSGGLGRETQYF	TGTGCCAGCAGCTCAAGCGGGGGCCTTGGGAGAGAGACCCAGTACTTC
.	.	TRBV10-3	TRBJ1-2	CAISGQDGGYTF	TGTGCCATCAGTGGCCAGGACGGTGGCTACACCTTC
.	.	TRBV10-2	TRBJ1-1	CASSDYAGHGTEAFF	TGCGCCAGCAGCGACTACGCAGGGCACGGCACTGAAGCTTTCTTT
.	.	TRBV5-1	TRBJ1-6	CASSLGHVGHNSPLHF	TGCGCCAGCAGCTTAGGACACGTGGGGCATAATTCACCCCTCCACTTT
.	.	TRBV28	TRBJ2-5	CASSGLREQYF	TGTGCCAGCAGTGGACTGAGGGAGCAGTACTTC
.	.	TRBV6-1	TRBJ1-1	CATDYREVNTEAFF	TGTGCCACGGATTACAGGGAAGTGAACACTGAAGCTTTCTTT
.	once	TRBV18	TRBJ2-3	CASSPPADTQYF	TGTGCCAGCTCACCACCGGCAGATACGCAGTATTTT
.	once	TRBV2	TRBJ1-4	CASSDAGVSTEKLFF	TGTGCCAGCAGTGATGCGGGGGTGTCTACTGAAAAACTGTTTTTT
.	.	TRBV7-9	TRBJ1-4	CASSLTVNNEKLFF	TGTGCCAGCAGCTTAACGGTCAATAATGAAAAACTGTTTTTT
.	.	TRBV7-6	TRBJ2-3	CASSPQPATDTQYF	TGTGCCAGCAGCCCCCAACCTGCTACAGATACGCAGTATTTT
TRBD2	.	TRBV28	TRBJ2-7	CASSFGLAGRNPSYEQYF	TGTGCCAGCAGTTTCGGACTAGCGGGGCGGAATCCCTCCTACGAGCAGTACTTC
.	.	TRBV28	TRBJ1-5	CASSGDRHQPQHF	TGTGCCAGCAGTGGAGACAGGCATCAGCCCCAGCATTTT
TRBD2	.	TRBV6-1	TRBJ2-1	CASSGTSEHNEQFF	TGTGCCAGCAGTGGGACTAGCGAACACAATGAGCAGTTCTTC
TRBD2	.	TRBV11-2	TRBJ2-7	CASSFGSGRAVEQYF	TGTGCCAGCAGCTTCGGTAGCGGGAGGGCGGTCGAGCAGTACTTC
TRBD2	.	TRBV7-8	TRBJ2-1	CASSRPTSGSYNEQFF	TGTGCCAGCAGTCGACCGACTAGCGGCTCCTACAATGAGCAGTTCTTC
.	.	TRBV6-5	TRBJ2-2	CASSSTPPSNTGELFF	TGTGCCAGCAGTTCCACCCCGCCGTCGAACACCGGGGAGCTGTTTTTT
.	.	TRBV11-2	TRBJ1-1	CASSLGRSTEAFF	TGTGCCAGCAGCCTAGGGAGAAGCACTGAAGCTTTCTTT
TRBD1	.	TRBV29-1	TRBJ2-1	CSVGPKTGTGFNNEQFF	TGCAGCGTTGGGCCAAAGACCGGGACAGGGTTCAACAATGAGCAGTTCTTC
TRBD1	.	TRBV2	TRBJ1-1	CASLSRDRGANTEAFF	TGTGCCAGTCTATCCCGGGACAGGGGAGCGAACACTGAAGCTTTCTTT
.	.	TRBV6-1	TRBJ1-2	CASSEQKHYGYTF	TGTGCCAGCAGTGAGCAGAAGCACTATGGCTACACCTTC
.	.	TRBV7-2	TRBJ1-5	CASSPQDTQPQHF	TGTGCCAGCAGCCCGCAAGACACTCAGCCCCAGCATTTT
.	.	TRBV28	TRBJ1-2	CASSIPTGNSNYGYTF	TGTGCCAGCAGTATTCCTACAGGGAACAGTAACTATGGCTACACCTTC